Each of the 15 T cell receptor beta chains below was sequenced from the same sample in a study of blood T cell repertoires in COVID-19. Assay used: immunoSEQ multiplex PCR; TCRdb lists only in-frame clones, some missing. The sample has some 220,000 clones; roughly 90% are singletons. The material sequenced was PBMCs or T cells enriched from blood (not recorded which). The origin of the receptors is a woman between 35 and 50 years old with acute COVID-19.

The chain carries TRBV7-9 and TRBJ1-1; D not resolved. This CDR3 comprises 15 residues. Trimming pared 3 bases from V and 10 bases from J, leaving 21 bases between. Looked up from germline, CDR1 is SEHNR and CDR2 is FQNEAQ (reference sequence). In nucleotides, the CDR3 is TGTGCCAGCAGCTTTATTACGGGAGGAGCGCTAGTAGCTTTCTTT. Translated, it gives CASSFITGGALVAFF.

The chain is built from TRBV27 and TRBJ1-1; D perhaps matches TRBD1 (5 bases). The CDR3 runs 13 residues. V gave up 4 bases and J gave up 6 bases, with 12 bases separating them. The germline gives CDR1 MNHEY, CDR2 SMNVEV (reference sequence). The CDR3 here is CASSSAGLAEAFF. The CDR3 region has the DNA TGTGCCAGCAGTTCGGCAGGGTTGGCTGAAGCTTTCTTT.

V usage is TRBV2 and J usage is TRBJ1-1, with D maybe TRBD1 (5 bases). V lost 6 bases to trimming and J lost 1 base, with 12 bases between them. Germline CDR1 and CDR2: SNHLY and FYNNEI. CDR3 length equals 14 residues. In DNA form, the CDR3 reads TGTGCCAGCAGGAACATGGGGGGGAACACTGAAGCTTTCTTT. Translating it yields CASRNMGGNTEAFF.

This clone was recorded a few times. The genes are TRBV9 and TRBJ1-3; D may be TRBD1 (6 bases). Between the trimmed V and J ends, which lost 0 bases and 2 bases, there was a span of 12 bases. Germline CDR1 is SGDLS and CDR2 is YYNGEE. The CDR3 totals 16 residues. This CDR3 is CASSVGDRSTGNTIYF. CDR3 in DNA: TGTGCCAGCAGCGTAGGAGACAGGTCCACTGGAAACACCATATATTTT.

Worth noting for this clone: Since a much larger clone is just one base distant, this may be a read error. The V call is TRBV6-4, the J call TRBJ1-1; no firm D call. This CDR3 comprises 11 residues. Looked up from germline, CDR1 is MRHNA and CDR2 is SNTAGT. V gave up 7 bases and J gave up 4 bases, with 7 bases separating them. CDR3 DNA sequence: TGTGCCAGCACCCGGGGCACTGAAGCTTTCTTT. It encodes CASTRGTEAFF.

The chain carries TRBV5-1 and TRBJ2-1, with 9 bases identical to TRBD1. This CDR3 is 14 amino acids long. Unmatched junction bases numbered 8, after V lost 4 bases and J lost 9 bases. The germline gives CDR1 SGHRS, CDR2 YFSETQ. The CDR3 DNA sequence: TGCGCCAGCAGCCCAAACAGGGGGCAGACTGAGCAGTTCTTC. Protein: CASSPNRGQTEQFF. Full variable domain (rest looked up from reference TRBV5-1 and TRBJ2-1): KAGVTQTPRYLIKTRGQQVTLSCSPISGHRSVSWYQQTPGQGLQFLFEYFSETQRNKGNFPGRFSGRQFSNSRSEMNVSTLELGDSALYLCASSPNRGQTEQFFGPGTRLTVL.

J is TRBJ1-1 and V is TRBV2; D remains ambiguous. The V end was cut by 3 bases, the J end by 1 base, with 24 bases between. This CDR3 has 19 amino acids. In germline, CDR1 is SNHLY, CDR2 FYNNEI. The CDR3 DNA sequence: TGTGCCAGCAGTGAGCGGGTGAAGGCGGCCACAAAGACGAACACTGAAGCTTTCTTT. Residues: CASSERVKAATKTNTEAFF.

This clone is a singleton in its sample. The chain employs TRBV11-2 and TRBJ1-1, with D unclear. The CDR3 length is 13 residues. Germline CDR1 reads SGHAT; CDR2 reads FQNNGV. Between the trimmed V and J ends, which lost 0 bases and 3 bases, there was a span of 5 bases. The CDR3 DNA is TGTGCCAGCAGCTTAGATTCTTACACTGAAGCTTTCTTT. Its translation is CASSLDSYTEAFF.

The table lists this clone with a few counts. V is TRBV12-3 or TRBV12-4 and J is TRBJ1-2; a weak D match, TRBD1 (6 bases). CDR3 length equals 13 residues. Trimming shortened V by 6 bases and J by 4 bases, and 12 bases separated the two germline ends. The CDR3 DNA follows: TGTGCCAGCAGCGTCAGGGGAGTCTATGGCTACACCTTC. Protein sequence: CASSVRGVYGYTF.

This clone was seen a single time. The CDR3 region is CASSLDAGGATDTQYF. The CDR3 DNA sequence: TGTGCCAGCAGCTTAGATGCGGGGGGCGCAACAGATACGCAGTATTTT. V gene TRBV11-3 combines with J gene TRBJ2-3, with 8 nucleotides matching TRBD2. Germline V gives CDR1 SGHNT, CDR2 YENEEA. The CDR3 has 16 amino acids. V lost 0 bases, J lost 3 bases, and 5 bases stayed unmatched.

The J gene is TRBJ1-1, the V gene TRBV27; TRBD1 might be the D (6 bases). The V end was cut by 3 bases, the J end by 5 bases, with 10 bases between. The CDR3 length is 13 residues. Germline-derived CDR1 and CDR2 are MNHEY and SMNVEV (reference sequence). The DNA for the CDR3 is TGTGCCAGCAGTTTCCAGGGGTGGACTGAAGCTTTCTTT. It translates to CASSFQGWTEAFF.

This clone was seen just once. CDR3 bases: TGTGCCATCATGGGACAGCTTAGCACAGATACGCAGTATTTT. It translates to CAIMGQLSTDTQYF. The chain has TRBV10-3 and TRBJ2-3; 7 bases align to TRBD1. Per the germline V gene, CDR1 is ENHRY and CDR2 is SYGVKD. Losses at the gene ends were 7 bases for V and 0 bases for J; bases not matched to a gene: 4. The CDR3 length is 14 residues.

The chain links TRBV12-5 to TRBJ1-2; D not certain. V lost 1 base, J lost 0 bases, and 9 bases lay in between. This CDR3 region has 15 residues. Germline CDR1 reads LGHNT; CDR2 reads FRNRAP. DNA for the CDR3: TGTGCTAGTGGTTTGGGTGCTTCGGCTAACTATGGCTACACCTTC. Translation gives CASGLGASANYGYTF.

The chain couples TRBV5-1 to TRBJ2-3; D is possibly TRBD2 (5 bases). Per the germline V gene, CDR1 is SGHRS and CDR2 is YFSETQ. This CDR3 spans 12 amino acids. V lost 5 bases to trimming and J lost 5 bases, with 9 bases between them. As DNA, the CDR3 is TGCGCCAGCAGTCCCAGCGGAGATACGCAGTATTTT. Translated: CASSPSGDTQYF.

This chain connects TRBV9 to TRBJ2-5; 9 positions match TRBD2. CDR1 SGDLS and CDR2 YYNGEE come from the germline V gene. The CDR3 is made up of 15 amino acids. J lost 7 bases, V lost 0 bases, and 7 bases had no gene match. Here the CDR3 reads CASSVGGASGVTQYF. The CDR3 DNA follows: TGTGCCAGCAGCGTAGGAGGAGCTAGCGGGGTGACCCAGTACTTC.